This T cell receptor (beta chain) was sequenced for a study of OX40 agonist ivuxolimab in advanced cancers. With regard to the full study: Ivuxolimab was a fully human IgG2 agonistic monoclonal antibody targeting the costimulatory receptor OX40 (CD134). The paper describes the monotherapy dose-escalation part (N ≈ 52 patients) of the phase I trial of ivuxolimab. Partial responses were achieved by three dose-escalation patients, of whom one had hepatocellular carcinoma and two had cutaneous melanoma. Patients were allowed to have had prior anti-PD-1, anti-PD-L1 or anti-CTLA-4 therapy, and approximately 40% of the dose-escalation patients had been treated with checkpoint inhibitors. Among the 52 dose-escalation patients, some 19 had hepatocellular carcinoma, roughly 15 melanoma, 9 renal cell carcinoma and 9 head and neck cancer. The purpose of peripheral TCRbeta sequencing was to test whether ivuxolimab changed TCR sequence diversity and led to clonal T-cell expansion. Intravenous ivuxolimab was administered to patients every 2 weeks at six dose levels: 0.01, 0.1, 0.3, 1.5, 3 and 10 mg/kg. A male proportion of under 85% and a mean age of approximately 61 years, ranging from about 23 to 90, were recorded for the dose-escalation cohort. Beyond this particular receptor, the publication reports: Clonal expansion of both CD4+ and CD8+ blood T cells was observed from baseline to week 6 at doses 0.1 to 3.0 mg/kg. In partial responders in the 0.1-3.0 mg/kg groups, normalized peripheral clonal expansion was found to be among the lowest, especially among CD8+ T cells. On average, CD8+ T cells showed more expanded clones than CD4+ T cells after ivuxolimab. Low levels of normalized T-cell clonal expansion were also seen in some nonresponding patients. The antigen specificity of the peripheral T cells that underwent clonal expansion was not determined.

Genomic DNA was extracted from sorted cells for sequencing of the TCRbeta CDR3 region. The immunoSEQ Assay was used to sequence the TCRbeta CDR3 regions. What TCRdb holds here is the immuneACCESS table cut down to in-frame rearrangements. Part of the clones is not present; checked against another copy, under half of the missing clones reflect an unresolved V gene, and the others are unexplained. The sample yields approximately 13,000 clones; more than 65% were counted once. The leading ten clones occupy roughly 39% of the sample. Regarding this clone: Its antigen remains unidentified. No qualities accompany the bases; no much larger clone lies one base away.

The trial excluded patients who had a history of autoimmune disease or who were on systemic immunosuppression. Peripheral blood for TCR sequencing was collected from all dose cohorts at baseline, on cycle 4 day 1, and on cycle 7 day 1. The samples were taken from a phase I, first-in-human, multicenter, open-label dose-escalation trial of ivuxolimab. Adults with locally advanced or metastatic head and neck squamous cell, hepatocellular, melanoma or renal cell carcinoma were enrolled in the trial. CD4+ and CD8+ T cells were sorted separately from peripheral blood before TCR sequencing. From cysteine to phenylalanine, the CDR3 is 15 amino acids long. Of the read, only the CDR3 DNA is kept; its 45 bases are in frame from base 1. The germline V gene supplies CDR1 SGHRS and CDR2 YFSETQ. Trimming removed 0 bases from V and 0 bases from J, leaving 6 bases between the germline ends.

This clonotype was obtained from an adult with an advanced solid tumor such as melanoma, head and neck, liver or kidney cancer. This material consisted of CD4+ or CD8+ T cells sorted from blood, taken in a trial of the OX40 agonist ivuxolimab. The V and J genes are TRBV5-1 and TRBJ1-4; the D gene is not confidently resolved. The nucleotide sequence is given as TGCGCCAGCAGCTTGGCGGGATCAACTAATGAAAAACTGTTTTTT. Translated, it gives CASSLAGSTNEKLFF.